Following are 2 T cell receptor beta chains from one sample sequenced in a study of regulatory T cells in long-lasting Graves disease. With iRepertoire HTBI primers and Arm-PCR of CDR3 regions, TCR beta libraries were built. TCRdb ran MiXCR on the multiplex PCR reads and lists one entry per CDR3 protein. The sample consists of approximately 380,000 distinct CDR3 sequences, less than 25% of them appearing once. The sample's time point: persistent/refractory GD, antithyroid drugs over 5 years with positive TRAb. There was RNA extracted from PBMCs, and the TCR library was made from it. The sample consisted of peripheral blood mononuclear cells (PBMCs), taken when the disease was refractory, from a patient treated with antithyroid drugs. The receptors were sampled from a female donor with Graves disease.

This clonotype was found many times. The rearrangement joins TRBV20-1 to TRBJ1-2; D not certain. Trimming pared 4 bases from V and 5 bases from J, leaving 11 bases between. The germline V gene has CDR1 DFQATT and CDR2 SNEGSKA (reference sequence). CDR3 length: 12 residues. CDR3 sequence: CSATTQDYGYTF. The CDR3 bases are TGCAGTGCTACCACCCAGGATTATGGCTACACCTTC.

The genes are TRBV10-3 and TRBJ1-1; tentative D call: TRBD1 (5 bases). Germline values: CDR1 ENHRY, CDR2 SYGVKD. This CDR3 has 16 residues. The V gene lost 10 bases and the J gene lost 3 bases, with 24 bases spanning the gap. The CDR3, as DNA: TGTGCCACTAAGAGAGGGTCCACCCGAGGGGACACTGAAGCTTTCTTT. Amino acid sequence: CATKRGSTRGDTEAFF.